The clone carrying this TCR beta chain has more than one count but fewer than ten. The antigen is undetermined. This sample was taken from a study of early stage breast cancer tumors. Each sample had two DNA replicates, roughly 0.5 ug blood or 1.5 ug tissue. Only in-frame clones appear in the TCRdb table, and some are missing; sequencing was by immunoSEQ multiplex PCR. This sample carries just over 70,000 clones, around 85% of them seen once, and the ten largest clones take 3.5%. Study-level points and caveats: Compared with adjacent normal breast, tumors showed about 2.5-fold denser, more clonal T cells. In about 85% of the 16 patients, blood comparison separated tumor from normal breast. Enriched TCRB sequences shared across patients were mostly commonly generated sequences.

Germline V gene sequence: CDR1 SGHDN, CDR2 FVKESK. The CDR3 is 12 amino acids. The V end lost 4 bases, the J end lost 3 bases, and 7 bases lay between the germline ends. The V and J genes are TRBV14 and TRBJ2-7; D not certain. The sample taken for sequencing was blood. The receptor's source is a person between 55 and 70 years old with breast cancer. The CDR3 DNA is TGTGCCAGCAGCCGCCAGAGCTACGAGCAGTACTTC. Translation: CASSRQSYEQYF.